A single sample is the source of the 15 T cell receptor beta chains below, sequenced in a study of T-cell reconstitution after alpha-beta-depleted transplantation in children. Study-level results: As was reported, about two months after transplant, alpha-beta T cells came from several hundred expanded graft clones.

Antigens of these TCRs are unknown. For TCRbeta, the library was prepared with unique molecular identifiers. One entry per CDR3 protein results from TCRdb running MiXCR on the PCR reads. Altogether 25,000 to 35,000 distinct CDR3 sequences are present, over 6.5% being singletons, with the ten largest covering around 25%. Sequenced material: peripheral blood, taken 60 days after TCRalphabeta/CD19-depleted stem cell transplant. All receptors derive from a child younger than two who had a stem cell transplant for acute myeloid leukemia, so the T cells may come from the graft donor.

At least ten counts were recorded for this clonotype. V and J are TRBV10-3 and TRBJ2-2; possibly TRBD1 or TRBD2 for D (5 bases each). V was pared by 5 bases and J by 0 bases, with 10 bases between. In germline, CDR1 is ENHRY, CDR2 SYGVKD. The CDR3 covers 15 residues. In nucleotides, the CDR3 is TGTGCCATCAGTTTCAGGGAGACGAACACCGGGGAGCTGTTTTTT. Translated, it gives CAISFRETNTGELFF.

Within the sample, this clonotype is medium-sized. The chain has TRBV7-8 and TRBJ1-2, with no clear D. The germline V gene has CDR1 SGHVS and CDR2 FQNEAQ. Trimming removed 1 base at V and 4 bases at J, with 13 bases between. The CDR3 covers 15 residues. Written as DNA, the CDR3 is TGTGCCAGCAGCTTAGAAGAGTTTCACCTCTATGGCTACACCTTC. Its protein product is CASSLEEFHLYGYTF.

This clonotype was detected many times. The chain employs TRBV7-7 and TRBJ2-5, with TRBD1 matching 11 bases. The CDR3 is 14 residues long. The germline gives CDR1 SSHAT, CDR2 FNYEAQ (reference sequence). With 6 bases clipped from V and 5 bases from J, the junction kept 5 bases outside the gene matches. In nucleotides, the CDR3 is TGTGCCAGCAGTACGGACAGGGGGCCTGAGACCCAGTACTTC. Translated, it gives CASSTDRGPETQYF.

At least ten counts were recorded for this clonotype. The CDR3 spells CASSSSTNTEAFF. DNA for the CDR3: TGTGCCAGCAGCTCCTCAACCAACACTGAAGCTTTCTTT. The V call is TRBV7-3, the J call TRBJ1-1; the D is unclear. Germline V gene data show CDR1 as SGHTA and CDR2 as FQGTGA. The CDR3 is 13 residues long. Deletions cut 4 bases from V and 2 bases from J, with 8 bases between.

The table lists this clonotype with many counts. CDR3 bases: TGTGCCAGCAGTTTATATTCTAGCGTGGAGACCCAGTACTTC. Translation gives CASSLYSSVETQYF. This chain joins TRBV28 and TRBJ2-5; D may be TRBD2 (6 bases). V was cut by 1 base and J by 5 bases, with 11 bases left in between. The CDR3 is 14 residues long. Per germline, CDR1 MDHEN and CDR2 SYDVKM.

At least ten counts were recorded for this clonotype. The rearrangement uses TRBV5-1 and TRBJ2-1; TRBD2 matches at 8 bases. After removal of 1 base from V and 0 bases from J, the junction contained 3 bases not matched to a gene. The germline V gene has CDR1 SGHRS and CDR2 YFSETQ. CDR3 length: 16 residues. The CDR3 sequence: CASSLTSGYSYNEQFF. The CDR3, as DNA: TGCGCCAGCAGCTTGACTAGCGGATACTCCTACAATGAGCAGTTCTTC.

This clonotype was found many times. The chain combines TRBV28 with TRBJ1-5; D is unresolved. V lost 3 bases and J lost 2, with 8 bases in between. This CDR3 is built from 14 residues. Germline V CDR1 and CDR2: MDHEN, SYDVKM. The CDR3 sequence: CASSLRVRNQPQHF. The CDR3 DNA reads TGTGCCAGCAGTTTGAGGGTACGCAATCAGCCCCAGCATTTT.

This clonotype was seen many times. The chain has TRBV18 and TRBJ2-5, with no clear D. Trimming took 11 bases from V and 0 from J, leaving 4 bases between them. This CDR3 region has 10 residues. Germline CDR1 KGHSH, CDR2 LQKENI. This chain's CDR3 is CAPDQETQYF. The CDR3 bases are TGTGCCCCCGACCAAGAGACCCAGTACTTC.

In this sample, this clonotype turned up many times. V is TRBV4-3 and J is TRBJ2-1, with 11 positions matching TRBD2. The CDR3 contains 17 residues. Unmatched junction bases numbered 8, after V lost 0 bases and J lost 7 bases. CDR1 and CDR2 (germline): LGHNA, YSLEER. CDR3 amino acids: CASSQDPALAGVNEQFF. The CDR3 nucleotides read TGCGCCAGCAGCCAAGACCCTGCACTAGCGGGAGTAAATGAGCAGTTCTTC.

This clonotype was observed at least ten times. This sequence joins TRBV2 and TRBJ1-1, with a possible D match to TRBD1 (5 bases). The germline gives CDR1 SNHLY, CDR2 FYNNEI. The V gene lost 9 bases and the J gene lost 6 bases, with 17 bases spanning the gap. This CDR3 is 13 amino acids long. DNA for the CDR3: TGTGCCAGAACAGGACGAACGGGGGCTGAAGCTTTCTTT. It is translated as CARTGRTGAEAFF.

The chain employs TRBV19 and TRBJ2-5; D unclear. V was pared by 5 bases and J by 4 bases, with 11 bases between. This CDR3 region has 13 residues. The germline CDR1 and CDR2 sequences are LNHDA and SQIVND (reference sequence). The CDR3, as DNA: TGTGCCAGTAGTCCCCGGAACCTAGAGACCCAGTACTTC. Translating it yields CASSPRNLETQYF.

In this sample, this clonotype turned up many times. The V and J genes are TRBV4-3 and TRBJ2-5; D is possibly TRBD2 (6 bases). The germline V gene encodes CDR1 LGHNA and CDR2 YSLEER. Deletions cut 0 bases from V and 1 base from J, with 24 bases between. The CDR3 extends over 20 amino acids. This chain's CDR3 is CASSQDPNTRGVVTQETQYF. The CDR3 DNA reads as TGCGCCAGCAGCCAAGATCCCAACACCCGCGGGGTCGTCACCCAAGAGACCCAGTACTTC.

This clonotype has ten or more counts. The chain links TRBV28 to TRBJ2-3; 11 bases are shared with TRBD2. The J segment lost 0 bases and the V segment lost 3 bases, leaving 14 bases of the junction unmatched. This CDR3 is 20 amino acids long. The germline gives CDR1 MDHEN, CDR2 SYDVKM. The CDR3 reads CASSFSPSPLAGDSTDTQYF. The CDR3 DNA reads TGTGCCAGCAGTTTCTCCCCCTCTCCACTAGCGGGAGATAGCACAGATACGCAGTATTTT. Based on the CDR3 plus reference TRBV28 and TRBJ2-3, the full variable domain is DVKVTQSSRYLVKRTGEKVFLECVQDMDHENMFWYRQDPGLGLRLIYFSYDVKMKEKGDIPEGYSVSREKKERFSLILESASTNQTSMYLCASSFSPSPLAGDSTDTQYFGPGTRLTVL.

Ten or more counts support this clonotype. Here the CDR3 reads CASSLGHSRETQYF. DNA for the CDR3: TGTGCCAGCAGCTTAGGCCACTCGAGAGAGACCCAGTACTTC. This chain connects TRBV7-9 to TRBJ2-5, with D unresolved. Germline V lookup: CDR1 SEHNR, CDR2 FQNEAQ (reference sequence). Between the trimmed V and J ends, which lost 1 base and 4 bases, there was a span of 10 bases. This CDR3 region has 14 residues. Full variable domain (remainder filled in from reference TRBV7-9 and TRBJ2-5): DTGVSQNPRHKITKRGQNVTFRCDPISEHNRLYWYRQTLGQGPEFLTYFQNEAQLEKSRLLSDRFSAERPKGSFSTLEIQRTEQGDSAMYLCASSLGHSRETQYFGPGTRLLVL.

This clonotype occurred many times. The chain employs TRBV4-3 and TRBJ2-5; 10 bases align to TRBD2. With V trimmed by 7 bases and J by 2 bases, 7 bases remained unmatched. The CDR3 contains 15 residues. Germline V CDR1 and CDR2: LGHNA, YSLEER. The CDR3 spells CASKEGLAVQETQYF. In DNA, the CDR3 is TGCGCCAGCAAGGAAGGACTAGCGGTACAAGAGACCCAGTACTTC.